This TCR beta chain was retrieved from a study of T cell repertoires in cytomegalovirus infection. Study-wide findings and caveats: HLA-C-restricted CMV clonotypes gave the most frequent clonotype in two of eight donors.

TCRdb reprocessed the reads via MiXCR and lists one record per CDR3 protein. The sample has 250,000 to 300,000 distinct CDR3 sequences; approximately 9.2% are singletons. This clonotype was detected ten times or more. Its specificity is not known. The TCR comes from a human donor in good health (CMV status not recorded). Some clones in this sample may be carry-over from other donors' samples. Input material: PBMCs.

The CDR3 is CASSYSEGGSYGYTF. As DNA, the CDR3 is TGTGCCAGCAGTTACTCGGAAGGGGGCAGCTATGGCTACACCTTC. The rearrangement uses TRBV6-8 and TRBJ1-2; 7 positions agree with TRBD1. With V trimmed by 0 bases and J by 4 bases, 5 bases remained unmatched. Germline V lookup: CDR1 MNHGY, CDR2 SAAAGT. The CDR3 runs to 15 residues.